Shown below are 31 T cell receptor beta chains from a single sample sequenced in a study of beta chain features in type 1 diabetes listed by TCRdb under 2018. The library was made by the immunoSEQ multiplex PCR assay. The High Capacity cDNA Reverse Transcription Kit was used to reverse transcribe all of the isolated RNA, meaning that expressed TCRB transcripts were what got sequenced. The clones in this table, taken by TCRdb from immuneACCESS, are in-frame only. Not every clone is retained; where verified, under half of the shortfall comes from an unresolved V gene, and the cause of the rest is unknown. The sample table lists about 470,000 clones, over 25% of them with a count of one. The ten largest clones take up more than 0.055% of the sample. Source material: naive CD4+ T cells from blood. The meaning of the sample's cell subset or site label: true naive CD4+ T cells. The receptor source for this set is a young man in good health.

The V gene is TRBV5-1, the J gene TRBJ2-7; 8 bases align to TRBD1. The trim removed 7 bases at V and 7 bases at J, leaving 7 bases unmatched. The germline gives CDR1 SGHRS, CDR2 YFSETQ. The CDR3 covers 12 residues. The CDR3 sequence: CASGTGYGEQYF. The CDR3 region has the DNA TGCGCCAGCGGGACAGGCTATGGAGAGCAGTACTTC. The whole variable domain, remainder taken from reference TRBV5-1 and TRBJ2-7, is KAGVTQTPRYLIKTRGQQVTLSCSPISGHRSVSWYQQTPGQGLQFLFEYFSETQRNKGNFPGRFSGRQFSNSRSEMNVSTLELGDSALYLCASGTGYGEQYFGPGTRLTVT.

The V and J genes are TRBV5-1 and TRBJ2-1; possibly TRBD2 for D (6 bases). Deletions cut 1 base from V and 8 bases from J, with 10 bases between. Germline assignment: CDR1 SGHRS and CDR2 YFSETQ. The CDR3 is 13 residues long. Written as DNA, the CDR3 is TGCGCCAGCAGCTTGTCTAGCGTCTATGAGCAGTTCTTC. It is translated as CASSLSSVYEQFF.

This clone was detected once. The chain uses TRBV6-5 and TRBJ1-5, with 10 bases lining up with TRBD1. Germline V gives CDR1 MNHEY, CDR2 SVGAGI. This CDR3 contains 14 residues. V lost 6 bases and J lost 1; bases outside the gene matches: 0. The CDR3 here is CASRTGGSNQPQHF. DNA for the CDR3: TGTGCCAGCAGGACAGGGGGCAGCAATCAGCCCCAGCATTTT.

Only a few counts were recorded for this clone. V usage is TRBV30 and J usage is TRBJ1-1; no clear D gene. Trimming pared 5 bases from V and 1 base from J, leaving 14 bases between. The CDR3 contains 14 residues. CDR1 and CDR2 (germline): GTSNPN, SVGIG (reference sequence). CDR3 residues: CAWLKGYGNTEAFF. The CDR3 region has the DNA TGTGCCTGGTTAAAAGGGTATGGGAACACTGAAGCTTTCTTT.

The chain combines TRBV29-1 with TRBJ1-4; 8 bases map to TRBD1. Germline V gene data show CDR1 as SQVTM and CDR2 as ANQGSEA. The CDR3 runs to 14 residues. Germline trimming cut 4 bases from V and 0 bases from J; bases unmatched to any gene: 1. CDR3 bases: TGCAGCGTTGGGGGACAGGCAACTAATGAAAAACTGTTTTTT. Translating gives CSVGGQATNEKLFF.

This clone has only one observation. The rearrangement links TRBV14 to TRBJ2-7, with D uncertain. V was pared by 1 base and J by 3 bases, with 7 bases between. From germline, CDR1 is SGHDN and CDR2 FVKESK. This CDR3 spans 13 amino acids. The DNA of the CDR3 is TGTGCCAGCAGCCAAGGTACTTACTACGAGCAGTACTTC. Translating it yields CASSQGTYYEQYF.

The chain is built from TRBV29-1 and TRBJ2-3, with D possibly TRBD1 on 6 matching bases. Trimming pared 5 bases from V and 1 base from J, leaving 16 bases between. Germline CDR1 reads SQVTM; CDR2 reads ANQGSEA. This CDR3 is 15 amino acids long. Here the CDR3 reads CSVPGAPSGTDTQYF. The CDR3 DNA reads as TGCAGCGTTCCAGGGGCCCCGAGCGGCACAGATACGCAGTATTTT.

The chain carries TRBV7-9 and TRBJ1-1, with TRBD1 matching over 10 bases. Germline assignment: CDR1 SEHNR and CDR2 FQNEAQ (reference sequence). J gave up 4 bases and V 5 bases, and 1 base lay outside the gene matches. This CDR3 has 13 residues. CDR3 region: CASSRDRGTEAFF. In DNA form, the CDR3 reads TGTGCCAGCAGCCGGGACAGGGGCACTGAAGCTTTCTTT.

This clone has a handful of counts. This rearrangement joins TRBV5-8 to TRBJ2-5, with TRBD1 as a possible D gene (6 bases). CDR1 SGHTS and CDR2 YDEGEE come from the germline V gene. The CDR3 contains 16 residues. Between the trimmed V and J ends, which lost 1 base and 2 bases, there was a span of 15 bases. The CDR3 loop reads CASSLPPGTLQETQYF. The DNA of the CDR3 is TGTGCCAGCAGCTTGCCCCCAGGGACACTACAAGAGACCCAGTACTTC.

The CDR3: CASSLVYKPGPREQYF. DNA for the CDR3: TGTGCCAGCAGCTTAGTGTACAAACCGGGTCCCCGCGAGCAGTACTTC. The J gene is TRBJ2-7, the V gene TRBV7-7; unclear D gene. The germline CDR1 and CDR2 sequences are SSHAT and FNYEAQ (reference sequence). There are 16 residues in the CDR3. The V gene lost 1 base and the J gene lost 6 bases, with 19 bases spanning the gap.

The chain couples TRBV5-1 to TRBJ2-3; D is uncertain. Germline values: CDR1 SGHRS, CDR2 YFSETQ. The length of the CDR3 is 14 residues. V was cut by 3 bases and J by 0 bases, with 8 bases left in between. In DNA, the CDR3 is TGCGCCAGCAGCTACGATATTAGCACAGATACGCAGTATTTT. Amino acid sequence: CASSYDISTDTQYF. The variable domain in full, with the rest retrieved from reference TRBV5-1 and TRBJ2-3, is KAGVTQTPRYLIKTRGQQVTLSCSPISGHRSVSWYQQTPGQGLQFLFEYFSETQRNKGNFPGRFSGRQFSNSRSEMNVSTLELGDSALYLCASSYDISTDTQYFGPGTRLTVL.

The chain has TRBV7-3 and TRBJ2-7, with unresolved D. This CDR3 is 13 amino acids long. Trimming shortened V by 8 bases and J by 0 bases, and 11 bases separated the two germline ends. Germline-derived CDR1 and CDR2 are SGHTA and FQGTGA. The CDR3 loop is CASAMGHSYEQYF. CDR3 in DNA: TGTGCCAGCGCAATGGGCCACTCCTACGAGCAGTACTTC.

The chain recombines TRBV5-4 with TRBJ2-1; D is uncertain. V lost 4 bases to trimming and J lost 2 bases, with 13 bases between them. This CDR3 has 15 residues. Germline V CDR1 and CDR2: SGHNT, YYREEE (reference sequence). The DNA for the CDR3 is TGTGCCAGCAGCCCGACTGTGGTCACCTACAATGAGCAGTTCTTC. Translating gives CASSPTVVTYNEQFF.

CDR3 sequence reads: CSVKKGADIQYF. Written as DNA, the CDR3 is TGCAGCGTTAAGAAGGGCGCCGACATTCAGTACTTC. The chain couples TRBV29-1 to TRBJ2-4, with unresolved D. This CDR3 spans 12 amino acids. Germline V gene lookup returns CDR1 SQVTM and CDR2 ANQGSEA. V gave up 5 bases and J gave up 8 bases, with 13 bases separating them.

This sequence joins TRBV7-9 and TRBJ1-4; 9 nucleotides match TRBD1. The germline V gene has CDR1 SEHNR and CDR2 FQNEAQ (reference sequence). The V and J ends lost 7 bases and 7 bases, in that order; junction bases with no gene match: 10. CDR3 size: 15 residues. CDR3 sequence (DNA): TGTGCCAGCACCCGGTCCCGGACAGGGGCTGAAAAACTGTTTTTT. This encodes CASTRSRTGAEKLFF.

The CDR3 DNA sequence: TGCAGCGCTAAAGGGGGGCAAGAGACCCAGTACTTC. This translates into CSAKGGQETQYF. The chain links TRBV29-1 to TRBJ2-5; the D call may be TRBD1 or TRBD2 (6 bases each). Germline V lookup: CDR1 SQVTM, CDR2 ANQGSEA. This CDR3 has 12 amino acids. V was trimmed by 7 bases and J by 2 bases, leaving 11 bases between them. Drawing the rest from reference TRBV29-1 and TRBJ2-5, the complete variable domain is SAVISQKPSRDICQRGTSLTIQCQVDSQVTMMFWYRQQPGQSLTLIATANQGSEATYESGFVIDKFPISRPNLTFSTLTVSNMSPEDSSIYLCSAKGGQETQYFGPGTRLLVL.

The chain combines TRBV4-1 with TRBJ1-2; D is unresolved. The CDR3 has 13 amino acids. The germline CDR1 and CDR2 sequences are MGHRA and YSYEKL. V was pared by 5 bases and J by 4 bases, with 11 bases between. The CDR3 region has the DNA TGCGCCAGCAGCACTGCTACTTCCTATGGCTACACCTTC. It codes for CASSTATSYGYTF.

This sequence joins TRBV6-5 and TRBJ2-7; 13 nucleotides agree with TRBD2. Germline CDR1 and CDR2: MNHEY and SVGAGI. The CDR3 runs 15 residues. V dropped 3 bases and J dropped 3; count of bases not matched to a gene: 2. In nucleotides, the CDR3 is TGTGCCAGCAGTTATTGGACTAGCGGGAGCTACGAGCAGTACTTC. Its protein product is CASSYWTSGSYEQYF.

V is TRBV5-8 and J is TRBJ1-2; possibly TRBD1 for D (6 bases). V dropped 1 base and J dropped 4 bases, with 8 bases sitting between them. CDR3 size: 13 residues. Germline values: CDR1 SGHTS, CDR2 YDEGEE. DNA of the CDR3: TGTGCCAGCAGCTTGTCGGGGGCCTATGGCTACACCTTC. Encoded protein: CASSLSGAYGYTF.

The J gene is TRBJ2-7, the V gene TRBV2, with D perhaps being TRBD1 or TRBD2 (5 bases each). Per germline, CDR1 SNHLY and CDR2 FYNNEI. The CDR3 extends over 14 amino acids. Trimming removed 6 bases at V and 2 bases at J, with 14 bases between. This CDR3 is CASRGRGAPYEQYF. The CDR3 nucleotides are TGTGCCAGCAGGGGCCGAGGGGCCCCCTACGAGCAGTACTTC.

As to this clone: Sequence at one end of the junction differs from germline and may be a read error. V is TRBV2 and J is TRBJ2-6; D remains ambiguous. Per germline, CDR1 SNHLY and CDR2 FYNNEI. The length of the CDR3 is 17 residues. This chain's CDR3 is CASSEGPRPSGANVLTF. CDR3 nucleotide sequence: TGTGCCAGCAGCGAAGGACCCCGTCCCTCTGGGGCCAACGTCCTGACTTTC.

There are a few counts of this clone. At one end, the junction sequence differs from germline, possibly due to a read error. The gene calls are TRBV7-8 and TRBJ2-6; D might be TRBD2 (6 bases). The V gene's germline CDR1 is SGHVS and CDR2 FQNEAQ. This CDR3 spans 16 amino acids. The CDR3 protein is CARSPAGGTGANVLTF. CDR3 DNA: TGTGCCCGCAGCCCCGCCGGCGGGACTGGGGCCAACGTCCTGACTTTC.

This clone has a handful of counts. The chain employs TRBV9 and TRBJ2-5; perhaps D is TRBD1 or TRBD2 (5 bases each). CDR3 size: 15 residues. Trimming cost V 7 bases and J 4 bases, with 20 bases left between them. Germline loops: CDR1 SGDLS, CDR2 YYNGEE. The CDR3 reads CASRRGVREPETQYF. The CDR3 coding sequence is TGTGCCAGCCGCCGTGGAGTCAGGGAGCCAGAGACCCAGTACTTC.

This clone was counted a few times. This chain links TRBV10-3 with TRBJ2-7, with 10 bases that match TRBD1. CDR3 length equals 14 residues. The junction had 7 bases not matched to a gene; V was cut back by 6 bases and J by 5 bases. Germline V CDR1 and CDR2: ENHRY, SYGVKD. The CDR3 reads CAIRGTGAPNEQYF. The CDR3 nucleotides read TGTGCCATCAGAGGGACAGGGGCCCCCAACGAGCAGTACTTC.

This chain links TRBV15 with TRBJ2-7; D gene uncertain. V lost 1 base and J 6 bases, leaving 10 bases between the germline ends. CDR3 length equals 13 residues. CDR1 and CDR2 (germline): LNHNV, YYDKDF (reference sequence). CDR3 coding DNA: TGTGCCACCAGCAGAGCGGCGCGAGTCGAGCAGTACTTC. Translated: CATSRAARVEQYF.

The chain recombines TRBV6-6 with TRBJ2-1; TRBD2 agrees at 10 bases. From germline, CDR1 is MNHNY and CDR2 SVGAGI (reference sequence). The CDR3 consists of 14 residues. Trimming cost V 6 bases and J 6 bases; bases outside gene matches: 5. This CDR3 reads CASRKREGRNEQFF. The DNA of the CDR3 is TGTGCCAGCAGGAAGCGGGAGGGCCGCAATGAGCAGTTCTTC.

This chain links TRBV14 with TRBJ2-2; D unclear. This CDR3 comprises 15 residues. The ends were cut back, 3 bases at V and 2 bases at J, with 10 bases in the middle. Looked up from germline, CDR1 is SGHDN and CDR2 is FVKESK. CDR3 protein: CASSHFTVNTGELFF. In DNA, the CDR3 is TGTGCCAGCAGCCACTTCACAGTTAACACCGGGGAGCTGTTTTTT.

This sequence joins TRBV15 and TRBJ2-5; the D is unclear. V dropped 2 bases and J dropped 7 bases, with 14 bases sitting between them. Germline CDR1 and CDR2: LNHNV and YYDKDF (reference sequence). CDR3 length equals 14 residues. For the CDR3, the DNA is TGTGCCACCAGCAGACAGGCTCTCGGGCGGACCCAGTACTTC. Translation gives CATSRQALGRTQYF.

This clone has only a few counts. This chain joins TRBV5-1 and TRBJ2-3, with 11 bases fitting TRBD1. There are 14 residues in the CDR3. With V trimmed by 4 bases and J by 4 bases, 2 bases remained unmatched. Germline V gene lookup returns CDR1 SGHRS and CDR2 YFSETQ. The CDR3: CASSVGQGADTQYF. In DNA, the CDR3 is TGCGCCAGCAGCGTGGGACAGGGGGCAGATACGCAGTATTTT.

The CDR3: CASSEELFSSYEQYF. As DNA, the CDR3 is TGTGCCAGCAGTGAAGAGCTCTTCTCCTCCTACGAGCAGTACTTC. This sequence joins TRBV2 and TRBJ2-7; D ambiguous. V lost 1 base and J lost 0, with 10 bases in between. The germline V gene has CDR1 SNHLY and CDR2 FYNNEI. There are 15 residues in the CDR3.

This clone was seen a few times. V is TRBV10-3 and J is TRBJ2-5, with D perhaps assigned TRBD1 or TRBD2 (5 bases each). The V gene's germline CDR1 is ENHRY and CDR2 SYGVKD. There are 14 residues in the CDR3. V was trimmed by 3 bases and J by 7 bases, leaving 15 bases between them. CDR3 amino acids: CAISDGLARGTQYF. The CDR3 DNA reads TGTGCCATCAGTGACGGACTGGCGAGGGGGACCCAGTACTTC.